What follows describes a single T cell receptor (beta chain). This clonotype was recorded a few times. Its antigen is unknown. No qualities accompany the bases; no much larger clone lies one base away. The reads were generated on an Illumina NovaSeq 6000. TCRalpha and TCRbeta cDNA libraries were constructed by 5'RACE with constant-segment primers, with sample barcodes and unique molecular identifiers being introduced. Trizol reagent was used to extract RNA from every sample. Libraries were amplified in two PCR steps, with a second sample barcode and Illumina TruSeq adapters added in the second step. Sequencing of libraries was performed on an Illumina NovaSeq with 2 x 150 bp paired-end reads. In the paper's pipeline: With migec v1.2.7, reads were demultiplexed and then collapsed into UMI-guided consensus sequences. With mixcr v2.1.11, UMI consensuses were aligned to TRA and TRB V and J templates and assembled into clonotypes. A clonotype was counted as expanded or contracted only if both edgeR and NoisET called the change significant, with noise models trained on biological replicates. edgeR calls used a false discovery rate-adjusted p below 0.01 and a log2 fold-change threshold of 1. PCA with hierarchical clustering of max-normalized trajectories of the 1000 most abundant clonotypes was used as exploratory dynamics analysis. The CD4 or CD8 phenotype of responding clones was assigned using the separately sequenced CD4+ and CD8+ repertoires. In TCRdb, the public reads were trimmed at Q25 with fastp and aligned with MiXCR, with productive beta chains retained. Merged by CDR3 protein, the rows form single entries marked with the most common genes and DNA. For this entry, the V and J calls and clone size follow TCRdb and not the study's own pipeline. The sample table records about 120,000 distinct CDR3 sequences; 16% of these occur just once. Approximately 14% of the sample rests with the top ten.

The sample originates from a study of T-cell memory formation after mild COVID-19 (dated by TCRdb to the early 2020s). Study-wide context: TCR sequence clusters from the two donors were found to be largely donor specific. The cohort comprised two young, previously healthy adult volunteers, one female and one male. T-cell clones expanding and contracting after mild COVID-19 in two donors were tracked by longitudinal TCRalpha and TCRbeta repertoire sequencing.

PBMCs were isolated by Ficoll-Paque density gradient centrifugation. Via the germline V gene, CDR1 is SGHVS and CDR2 FNYEAQ. Unmatched junction bases come to 5, with V trimmed by 3 bases and J by 4 bases. The CDR3 goes from the cysteine to the phenylalanine over 15 residues. Only CDR3 DNA remains: 45 bases, in frame from the first base. Results and caveats for the whole study, not just this receptor: Contracting CD4+ clones turned up mainly in the CM and EM memory subsets, whereas EMRA was where CD8+ clones were enriched. Whether the second-wave clones peaking on day 37 were SARS-CoV-2 specific was not confirmed. Balanced CD4/CD8 phenotypes were observed for clones contracting from day 15 to 85, whereas a bias towards CD4+ was observed for a second wave of clones expanding from day 15 to 37. Only two mild cases were covered in the study, and larger cohorts including severe cases with pre-infection samples were considered necessary. The detection of some responding clones in pre-infection memory suggests that pre-existing cross-reactive memory T cells joined the SARS-CoV-2 response.

This TCR derives from an adult woman who had mild COVID-19 (a few samples of this study predate the infection). The sample titles of this study are shuffled in the database, so cell type and time point are left out; the donor was told from shared clones. This receptor chain uses TRBV7-6 and TRBJ2-7, with 11 junctional bases fitting TRBD1. Sequenced sample: PBMCs or a T cell subset sorted from them (not recorded which). The CDR3 corresponds to CASSFSGTGGYEQYF. The DNA reads as follows: TGTGCCAGCAGCTTCTCCGGGACAGGGGGATACGAGCAGTACTTC.